The 2 T cell receptor beta chains below come from one sample, sequenced in a study of T cells and copy number aberrations in small-cell lung cancer. Profiling relied on immunoSEQ multiplex PCR, and the TCRdb table lists in-frame clones only, not all of them. Of 800 to 950 clones in the sample, approximately 94% are singletons; the top ten hold around 2.3%. Sequencing was carried out using tumor tissue. These receptors originate from a woman aged 50 to 60 with small cell lung cancer.

The V and J genes are TRBV29-1 and TRBJ1-5; 9 bases are shared with TRBD1. This CDR3 is built from 15 residues. From germline, CDR1 is SQVTM and CDR2 ANQGSEA. V gave up 5 bases and J gave up 3 bases; unmatched junction bases: 8. Here the CDR3 reads CSVILDRGFNQPQHF. The CDR3 DNA follows: TGCAGCGTTATCTTGGACAGGGGCTTCAATCAGCCCCAGCATTTT.

This chain joins TRBV11-2 and TRBJ2-7; the D gene is possibly TRBD2 (5 bases). The CDR3 is 16 amino acids. The V end was cut by 0 bases, the J end by 3 bases, with 15 bases between. Looked up from germline, CDR1 is SGHAT and CDR2 is FQNNGV. The CDR3 loop is CASSLDPRRRGYEQYF. In DNA, the CDR3 is TGTGCCAGCAGCTTAGATCCCAGGAGGAGAGGCTACGAGCAGTACTTC.